The 4 T cell receptor beta chains presented below share a single source sample, sequenced in a study of tumor-infiltrating lymphocytes in primary liver carcinoma. cDNA specific to TCR beta was made from approximately 500 ng of total RNA, with a constant-region primer employed for priming. Three rounds of nested multiplex PCR with slightly modified ARM-PCR produced TCR beta libraries. A C-beta reverse primer and TRBV1-TRBV30 forward primers served in each of the first two PCR rounds, at roughly 10 cycles apiece. TCRdb itself ran the multiplex PCR reads through MiXCR, one entry per CDR3 protein. The sample consists of tens of thousands of distinct CDR3 sequences, about 80% of them appearing once. The roughly 17-31 mg bulk tissue piece was not sorted before simultaneous RNA and DNA extraction. Sample: liver tumor tissue from sampling region 3. Regarding subset: tumor region T3, left-lateral pole. The receptors stem from a man between 40 and 49 years old with primary liver carcinoma and hepatitis B virus infection.

This clonotype has at least ten counts. The V call is TRBV7-8, the J call TRBJ2-1; D is ambiguous. This CDR3 comprises 16 residues. Germline CDR1 SGHVS, CDR2 FQNEAQ. V was shortened by 10 bases and J by 1 base, with 20 bases between the two germline ends. The CDR3 bases are TGTGCCACCCGGCGAACCCCGTCCTCTTCCTACAATGAGCAGTTCTTC. It specifies CATRRTPSSSYNEQFF.

Comments on this clonotype: A much larger clone differs by one base, so this may be a read error. V is TRBV28 and J is TRBJ2-7; possibly TRBD2 for D (5 bases). The CDR3 spans 15 residues. Germline V gene lookup returns CDR1 MDHEN and CDR2 SYDVKM. CDR3 bases: TGTGCCAGCAGTCCCGACTTTGCAAGGAGGTACGAGCTGTACTTC. Translated: CASSPDFARRYELYF.

This clonotype was seen only once. This chain joins TRBV29-1 and TRBJ1-2, with unresolved D. CDR1 is SQVTM and CDR2 is ANQGSEA in the germline V gene. CDR3 size: 12 residues. CDR3 in DNA: TGCAGTGCTTCGGACGGGGTCGTTGGCTACACCTTC. This sequence encodes CSASDGVVGYTF.

This clonotype was recorded a few times. Just one base apart from a much larger clone, this may be a read error. The rearrangement uses TRBV6-1 and TRBJ2-7, with D perhaps TRBD2 (7 bases). V dropped 6 bases and J dropped 5 bases, with 17 bases sitting between them. This CDR3 has 14 amino acids. CDR1 is MNHNS, CDR2 SASEGT, per germline. As DNA, the CDR3 is TGTGCCAGCAGGGAGGGGGGGAGAGATGACGAGCAGTACTTC. Its protein product is CASREGGRDDEQYF.